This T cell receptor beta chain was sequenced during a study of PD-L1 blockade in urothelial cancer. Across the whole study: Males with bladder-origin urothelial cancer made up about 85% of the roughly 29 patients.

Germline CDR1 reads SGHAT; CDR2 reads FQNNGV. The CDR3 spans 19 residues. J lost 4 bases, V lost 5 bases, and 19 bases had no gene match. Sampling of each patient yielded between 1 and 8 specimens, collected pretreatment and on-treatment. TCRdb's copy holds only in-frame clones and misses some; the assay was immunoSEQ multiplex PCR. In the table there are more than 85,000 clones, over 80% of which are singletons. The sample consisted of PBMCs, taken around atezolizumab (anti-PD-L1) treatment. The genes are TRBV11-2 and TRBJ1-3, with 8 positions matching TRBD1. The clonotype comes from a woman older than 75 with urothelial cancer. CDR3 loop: CASSRTDVAAGGYGNTIYF. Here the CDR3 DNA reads TGTGCCAGCAGCCGAACAGACGTCGCGGCAGGGGGCTACGGAAACACCATATATTTT.